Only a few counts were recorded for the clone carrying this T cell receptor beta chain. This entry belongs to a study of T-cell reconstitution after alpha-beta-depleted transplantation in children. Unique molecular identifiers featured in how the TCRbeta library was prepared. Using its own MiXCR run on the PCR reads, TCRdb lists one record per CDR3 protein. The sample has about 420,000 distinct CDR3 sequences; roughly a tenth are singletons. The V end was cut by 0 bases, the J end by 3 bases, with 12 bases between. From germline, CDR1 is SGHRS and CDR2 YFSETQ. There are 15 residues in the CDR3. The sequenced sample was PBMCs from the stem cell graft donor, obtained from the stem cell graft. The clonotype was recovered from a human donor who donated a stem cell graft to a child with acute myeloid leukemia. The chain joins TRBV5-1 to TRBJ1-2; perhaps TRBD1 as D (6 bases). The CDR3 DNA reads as TGCGCCAGCAGCTTGGAGCGGGGGGCTTACTATGGCTACACCTTC. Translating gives CASSLERGAYYGYTF.